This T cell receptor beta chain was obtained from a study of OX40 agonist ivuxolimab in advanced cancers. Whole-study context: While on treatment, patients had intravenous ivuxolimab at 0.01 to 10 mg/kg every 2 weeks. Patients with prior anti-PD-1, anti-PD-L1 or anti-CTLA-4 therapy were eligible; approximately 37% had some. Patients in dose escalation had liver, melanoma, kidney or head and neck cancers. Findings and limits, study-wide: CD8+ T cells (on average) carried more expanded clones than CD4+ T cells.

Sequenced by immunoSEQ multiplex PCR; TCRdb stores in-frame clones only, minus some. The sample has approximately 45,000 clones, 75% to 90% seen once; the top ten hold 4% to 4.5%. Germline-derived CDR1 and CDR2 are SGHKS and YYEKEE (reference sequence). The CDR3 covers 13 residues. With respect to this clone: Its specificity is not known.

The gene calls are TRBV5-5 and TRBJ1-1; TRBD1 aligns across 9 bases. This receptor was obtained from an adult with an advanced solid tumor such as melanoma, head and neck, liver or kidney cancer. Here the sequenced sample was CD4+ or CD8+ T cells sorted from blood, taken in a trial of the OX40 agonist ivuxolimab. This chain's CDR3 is CAGGQGLNTEAFF. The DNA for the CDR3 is TGTGCTGGGGGACAGGGCCTGAACACTGAAGCTTTCTTT.